This T cell receptor (beta chain) stems from a study of naive CD8 T cells in extremely preterm neonates (dated by TCRdb to the late 2010s). Broadly, across the study: An age range of 25-50 years is given for the adult participants in the abstract, whereas a range of 20-50 years is given in the methods. TCRbeta CDR3 repertoires of sorted naive CD8+ T cells were compared across four age groups: extremely preterm neonates, term neonates, young children and adults.

A two-step, bias-controlled multiplex PCR was used to amplify TCRbeta CDR3 regions from genomic DNA. Primers specific for every TRBV and TRBJ gene segment were used in the multiplex PCR. The immunoSEQ Assay was used to generate TCRbeta repertoire data. In the paper's pipeline: To merge closely related sequences, reads went through filtering and clustering using a relative-frequency ratio and a modified nearest-neighbor algorithm. The V, D and J gene assignments for CDR3 sequences were based on IMGT annotation. Template counts were quantified against synthetic TCR CDR3 analog sequences and normalized for PCR amplification bias. Only unique productive sequences, that is, in-frame CDR3 sequences lacking stop codons, were included in the analyses. The immunoSEQ Analyzer software was used to calculate clonality, defined as 1 minus Pielou's evenness, and iChao1 richness. Statistical tests were run in JMP, with either Student's t-test or a non-parametric test chosen according to Shapiro-Wilk normality results. TCRdb took this table from immuneACCESS and kept in-frame rearrangements with V and J called. Such tables lack part of the clones; where checked against another copy, unresolved V genes explain under half of the gap, and the rest is unexplained. V, J and clone size reflect that table, while D and trimming were determined from the DNA. This sample comprises over 3,500 clones, over 95% of them detected only once. The ten largest clones take up 0.75% of the sample.

Results the study describes overall, beyond this receptor: Preterm neonates showed significantly lower iChao1 richness than every other age group (p < 0.05) along with an even clone distribution, indicating a less rich repertoire. Preterm CDR3s were shorter, with fewer N additions and less junctional trimming, and were closer to germline than those of older groups. Preterm neonates shared more CDR3 nucleotide sequences (roughly 2.7%) than term neonates (roughly 0.4%), young children (roughly 0.03%) and adults (roughly 0.01%). The authors noted a small sample size and variable productive template counts among preterm samples as limitations. To track T cell development within individuals, the authors urged prospective longitudinal studies of preterm and term neonates.

Remarks on this clone: This receptor's antigen is unknown. Base quality data are lacking; no much larger clone is found one base away.

CDR1 and CDR2 are drawn from the germline V gene (reference sequence): LNHDA, SQIVND. V and J are trimmed by 6 bases and 5 bases, and the gene matches miss 10 bases of the junction. Counted from cysteine to phenylalanine, this CDR3 has 14 amino acids. Just CDR3 DNA is preserved here, 42 bases in frame from base 1. The peripheral blood donors were five healthy children aged 16-56 months who were having elective routine surgery, plus five healthy nonsmoking adults. A FACSAria III cell sorter was used to sort live, Annexin V-negative naive CD8+ T cells (CD3+CD8+CD45RA+CCR7+). Per sample, between roughly 18,000 and 100,000 naive CD8+ T cells were obtained by sorting. Ficoll-Paque density gradient centrifugation of diluted blood was used to isolate mononuclear cells. Mononuclear cells were cryopreserved in around 10% DMSO with around 90% FBS and stored long term at -150°C before sorting. After thawing, cells were stained with Annexin V along with antibodies against CD3, CD8, CCR7 and CD45RA. The DNeasy Blood and Tissue Kit was used to extract genomic DNA from snap-frozen pellets of sorted cells.

The V and J segments used are TRBV19 and TRBJ2-7; the central 7 bases match TRBD1. The sequence derives from a human donor in good health. The sequenced sample consisted of naive CD8+ T cells from blood. The CDR3 sequence is CASRLDRPKNEQYF. The nucleotide sequence reads TGTGCCAGTAGGTTGGACAGGCCGAAAAACGAGCAGTACTTC.